Each of the 17 T cell receptor beta chains below was sequenced from the same sample in a study of blood T cell repertoires in COVID-19. The data were produced by immunoSEQ multiplex PCR, yet TCRdb's version contains in-frame clones alone and is incomplete. The sample lists tens of thousands of clones; 65% to 85% were seen once. What was sequenced was peripheral blood. The receptor set was obtained from a human donor in a cohort sampled during active COVID-19.

The J gene is TRBJ1-1, the V gene TRBV7-8; 10 positions agree with TRBD1. V lost 6 bases, J lost 0 bases, and 7 bases stayed unmatched. The CDR3 has 16 amino acids. Germline-derived CDR1 and CDR2 are SGHVS and FQNEAQ. Here the CDR3 reads CASRKDRGLMNTEAFF. CDR3 nucleotide sequence: TGTGCCAGCAGAAAAGACAGGGGGCTTATGAACACTGAAGCTTTCTTT.

The chain carries TRBV13 and TRBJ2-3; possibly TRBD2 for D (6 bases). Trimming cost V 5 bases and J 0 bases, with 12 bases left between them. CDR1 is PRHDT, CDR2 FYEKMQ, per germline (reference sequence). This CDR3 has 15 residues. The CDR3 DNA is TGTGCCAGCAGCCCCCTCGGGAGCAGCACAGATACGCAGTATTTT. This codes for CASSPLGSSTDTQYF. The complete variable domain, with remaining parts taken from reference TRBV13 and TRBJ2-3, reads AAGVIQSPRHLIKEKRETATLKCYPIPRHDTVYWYQQGPGQDPQFLISFYEKMQSDKGSIPDRFSAQQFSDYHSELNMSSLELGDSALYFCASSPLGSSTDTQYFGPGTRLTVL.

This chain links TRBV18 with TRBJ2-1; 9 nucleotides align to TRBD2. The CDR3 contains 16 residues. The trim removed 3 bases at V and 5 bases at J, leaving 8 bases unmatched. CDR1 and CDR2 (germline): KGHSH, LQKENI. CDR3: CASSPNLAGVNNEQFF. The CDR3, as DNA: TGTGCCAGCTCACCCAACTTAGCGGGGGTAAACAATGAGCAGTTCTTC.

The V and J genes are TRBV5-4 and TRBJ2-7; 8 bases fit TRBD1. This CDR3 has 16 amino acids. Germline V gene lookup returns CDR1 SGHNT and CDR2 YYREEE (reference sequence). Trimming took 4 bases from V and 0 from J; bases not matched to a gene: 9. The DNA for the CDR3 is TGTGCCAGCAGCCCCACAGGGGGTTCCTTCTCCTACGAGCAGTACTTC. Residues: CASSPTGGSFSYEQYF.

This chain connects TRBV5-1 to TRBJ2-7, with TRBD1 identical over 9 bases. J gave up 2 bases and V 4 bases, and 7 bases lay outside the gene matches. This CDR3 is 15 amino acids long. CDR1 is SGHRS, CDR2 YFSETQ, per germline. The chain's CDR3 is CASSLGTGWAYEQYF. For the CDR3, the DNA is TGCGCCAGCAGCCTTGGGACAGGGTGGGCCTACGAGCAGTACTTC. Full variable domain (rest looked up from reference TRBV5-1 and TRBJ2-7): KAGVTQTPRYLIKTRGQQVTLSCSPISGHRSVSWYQQTPGQGLQFLFEYFSETQRNKGNFPGRFSGRQFSNSRSEMNVSTLELGDSALYLCASSLGTGWAYEQYFGPGTRLTVT.

This chain connects TRBV28 to TRBJ2-7, with 8 positions matching TRBD1. The junction had 5 bases not matched to a gene; V was cut back by 11 bases and J by 5 bases. The CDR3 length is 11 residues. Germline CDR1 is MDHEN and CDR2 is SYDVKM. CDR3 coding DNA: TGTGCCGTGGACAGGGAGAACGAGCAGTACTTC. Protein: CAVDRENEQYF.

The chain is built from TRBV3-1 (or the pseudogene TRBV3-2) and TRBJ2-7; D is ambiguous. CDR3 length: 15 amino acids. Germline V gene data show CDR1 as LGHDT and CDR2 as YNNKEL (reference sequence). Trimming removed 3 bases from V and 1 base from J, with 13 bases in between. The DNA of the CDR3 is TGTGCCAGCAGCCATGGCCAGTTCTTTTCCTACGAGCAGTACTTC. Protein product: CASSHGQFFSYEQYF.

The genes are TRBV7-2 and TRBJ1-2; D is ambiguous. The CDR3 contains 13 residues. Germline CDR1 SGHTA, CDR2 FQGNSA. Deletions cut 1 base from V and 2 bases from J, with 5 bases between. CDR3 sequence: CASSLGANYGYTF. CDR3 bases: TGTGCCAGCAGCTTAGGGGCAAACTATGGCTACACCTTC.

This chain uses TRBV5-8 with TRBJ1-2; TRBD1 might be the D (5 bases). Between the trimmed V and J ends, which lost 0 bases and 8 bases, there was a span of 8 bases. CDR1 SGHTS and CDR2 YDEGEE come from the germline V gene. There are 12 residues in the CDR3. The CDR3 DNA reads as TGTGCCAGCAGCTTGGGGGGCGACGGCTACACCTTC. It specifies CASSLGGDGYTF. Drawing the rest from reference TRBV5-8 and TRBJ1-2, the complete variable domain is EAGVTQSPTHLIKTRGQQATLRCSPISGHTSVYWYQQALGLGLQFLLWYDEGEERNRGNFPPRFSGRQFPNYSSELNVNALELEDSALYLCASSLGGDGYTFGSGTRLTVV.

This chain uses TRBV7-3 with TRBJ1-5; 9 bases are shared with TRBD1. The CDR3 has 15 residues. Per the germline V gene, CDR1 is SGHTA and CDR2 is FQGTGA. The V gene end was trimmed by 2 bases and the J gene end by 5 bases; junction bases not matched to a gene: 4. CDR3: CASSLGGQGHQPQHF. CDR3 coding DNA: TGTGCCAGCAGCTTAGGTGGACAGGGGCATCAGCCCCAGCATTTT.

The rearrangement links TRBV2 to TRBJ1-5; D call uncertain. The CDR3 is 14 amino acids. Trimming removed 6 bases from V and 7 bases from J, with 16 bases in between. CDR1 and CDR2 from the germline V gene are SNHLY and FYNNEI. CDR3 loop: CASSEAAVEQPQHF. The CDR3 nucleotides read TGTGCCAGCAGCGAGGCGGCGGTAGAGCAGCCCCAGCATTTT. Filled out from reference TRBV2 and TRBJ1-5, the complete variable domain reads EPEVTQTPSHQVTQMGQEVILRCVPISNHLYFYWYRQILGQKVEFLVSFYNNEISEKSEIFDDQFSVERPDGSNFTLKIRSTKLEDSAMYFCASSEAAVEQPQHFGDGTRLSIL.

This chain joins TRBV27 and TRBJ1-2, with TRBD1 matching over 10 bases. The germline V gene encodes CDR1 MNHEY and CDR2 SMNVEV (reference sequence). V gave up 6 bases and J gave up 5 bases; unmatched junction bases: 12. The CDR3 is 16 residues long. CDR3 nucleotide sequence: TGTGCCAGCAGAGAGTGGACAGGGGGGCATGGGTATGGCTACACCTTC. Its translation is CASREWTGGHGYGYTF.

The chain is built from TRBV10-1 and TRBJ2-5; a weak D match, TRBD1 (6 bases). Trimming took 4 bases from V and 5 from J, leaving 11 bases between them. Germline CDR1 reads WNHNN; CDR2 reads SYGVQD (reference sequence). The CDR3 contains 13 residues. The CDR3: CASSGQGSETQYF. CDR3 coding DNA: TGCGCCAGCAGTGGTCAGGGGAGCGAGACCCAGTACTTC.

The V gene is TRBV18, the J gene TRBJ2-5; D gene ambiguous. Germline loops: CDR1 KGHSH, CDR2 LQKENI. V was pared by 0 bases and J by 4 bases, with 9 bases between. The CDR3 runs to 14 residues. The CDR3 spells CASSPPLTGETQYF. DNA of the CDR3: TGTGCCAGCTCACCACCGTTAACCGGAGAGACCCAGTACTTC.

V gene TRBV5-1 combines with J gene TRBJ2-7; TRBD2 might be the D (5 bases). CDR3 length equals 15 residues. V lost 0 bases and J lost 5, with 15 bases in between. In germline, CDR1 is SGHRS, CDR2 YFSETQ. Here the CDR3 reads CASSLGEGTANEQYF. In nucleotides, the CDR3 is TGCGCCAGCAGCTTGGGTGAGGGCACTGCGAACGAGCAGTACTTC. Full variable domain (rest looked up from reference TRBV5-1 and TRBJ2-7): KAGVTQTPRYLIKTRGQQVTLSCSPISGHRSVSWYQQTPGQGLQFLFEYFSETQRNKGNFPGRFSGRQFSNSRSEMNVSTLELGDSALYLCASSLGEGTANEQYFGPGTRLTVT.

The chain is built from TRBV7-9 and TRBJ1-5, with 8 bases matching TRBD1. CDR3 length: 16 residues. Germline V gene lookup returns CDR1 SEHNR and CDR2 FQNEAQ (reference sequence). V gave up 5 bases and J gave up 5 bases; unmatched junction bases: 11. The CDR3 protein is CASSRTGRHTDQPQHF. The CDR3 DNA reads TGTGCCAGCAGCAGGACAGGGAGGCACACAGATCAGCCCCAGCATTTT. The variable domain in full, completed from reference TRBV7-9 and TRBJ1-5, reads DTGVSQNPRHKITKRGQNVTFRCDPISEHNRLYWYRQTLGQGPEFLTYFQNEAQLEKSRLLSDRFSAERPKGSFSTLEIQRTEQGDSAMYLCASSRTGRHTDQPQHFGDGTRLSIL.

The chain is built from TRBV9 and TRBJ2-2; D not resolved. Germline lookup yields CDR1 SGDLS and CDR2 YYNGEE. This CDR3 is built from 13 residues. Trimming left V 2 bases short and J 0 bases short, with 2 bases between. The CDR3 loop is CASSVSNTGELFF. DNA for the CDR3: TGTGCCAGCAGCGTCTCGAACACCGGGGAGCTGTTTTTT.